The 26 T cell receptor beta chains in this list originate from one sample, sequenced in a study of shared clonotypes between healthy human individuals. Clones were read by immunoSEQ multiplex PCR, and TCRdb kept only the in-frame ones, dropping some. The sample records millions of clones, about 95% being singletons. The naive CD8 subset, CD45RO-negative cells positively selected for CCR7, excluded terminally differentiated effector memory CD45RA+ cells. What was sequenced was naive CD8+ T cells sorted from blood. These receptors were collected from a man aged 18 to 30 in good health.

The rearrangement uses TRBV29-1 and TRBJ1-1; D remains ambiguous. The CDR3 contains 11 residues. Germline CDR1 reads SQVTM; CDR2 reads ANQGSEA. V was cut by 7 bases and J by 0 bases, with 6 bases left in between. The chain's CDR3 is CSGELNTEAFF. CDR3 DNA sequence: TGCAGCGGGGAACTGAACACTGAAGCTTTCTTT.

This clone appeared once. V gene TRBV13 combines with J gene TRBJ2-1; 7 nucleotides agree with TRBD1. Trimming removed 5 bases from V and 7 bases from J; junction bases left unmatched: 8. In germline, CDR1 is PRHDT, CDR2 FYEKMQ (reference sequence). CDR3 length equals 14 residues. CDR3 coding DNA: TGTGCCAGCAGCCCTGACAGGGTATGGAATGAGCAGTTCTTC. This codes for CASSPDRVWNEQFF.

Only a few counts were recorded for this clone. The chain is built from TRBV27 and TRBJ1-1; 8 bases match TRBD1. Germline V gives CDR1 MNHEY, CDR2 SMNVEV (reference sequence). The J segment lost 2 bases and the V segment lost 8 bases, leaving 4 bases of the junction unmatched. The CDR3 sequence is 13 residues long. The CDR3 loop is CASAGTGNTEAFF. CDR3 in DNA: TGTGCCAGCGCCGGGACAGGCAACACTGAAGCTTTCTTT.

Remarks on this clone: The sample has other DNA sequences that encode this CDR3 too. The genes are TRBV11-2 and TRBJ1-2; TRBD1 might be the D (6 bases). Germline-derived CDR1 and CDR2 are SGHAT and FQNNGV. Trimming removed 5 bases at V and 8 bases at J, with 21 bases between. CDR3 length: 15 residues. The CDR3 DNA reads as TGTGCCAGCAGCCCAATCAGGGACACGACGTACGGCTACACCTTC. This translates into CASSPIRDTTYGYTF.

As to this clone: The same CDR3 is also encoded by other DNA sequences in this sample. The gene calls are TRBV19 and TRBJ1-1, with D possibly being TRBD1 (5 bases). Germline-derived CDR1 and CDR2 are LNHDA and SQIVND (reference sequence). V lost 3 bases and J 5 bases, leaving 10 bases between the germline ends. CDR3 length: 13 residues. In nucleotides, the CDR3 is TGTGCCAGTAGTATTTGGGGGGGAACTGAAGCTTTCTTT. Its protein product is CASSIWGGTEAFF.

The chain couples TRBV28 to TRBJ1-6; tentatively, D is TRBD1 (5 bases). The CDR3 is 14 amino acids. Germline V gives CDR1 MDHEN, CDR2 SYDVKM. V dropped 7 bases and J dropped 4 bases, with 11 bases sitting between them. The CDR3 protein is CASTIGHYNSPLHF. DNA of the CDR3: TGTGCCAGCACCATAGGACATTATAATTCACCCCTCCACTTT.

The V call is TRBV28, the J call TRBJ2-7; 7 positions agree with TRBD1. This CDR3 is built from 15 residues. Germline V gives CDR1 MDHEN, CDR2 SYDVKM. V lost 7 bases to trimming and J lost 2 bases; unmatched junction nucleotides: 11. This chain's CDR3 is CASTFASGTAYEQYF. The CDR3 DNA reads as TGTGCCAGCACCTTTGCCTCCGGGACAGCCTACGAGCAGTACTTC.

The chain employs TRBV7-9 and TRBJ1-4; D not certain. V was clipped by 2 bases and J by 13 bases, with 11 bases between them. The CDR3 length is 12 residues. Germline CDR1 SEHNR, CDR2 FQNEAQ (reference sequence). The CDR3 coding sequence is TGTGCCAGCAGCTTACCCGCTCGGGGACTGTTTTTT. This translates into CASSLPARGLFF.

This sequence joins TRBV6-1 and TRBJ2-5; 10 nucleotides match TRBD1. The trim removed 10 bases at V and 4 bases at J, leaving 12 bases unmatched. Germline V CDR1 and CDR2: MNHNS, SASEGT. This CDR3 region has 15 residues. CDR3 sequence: CAINPQRTGGETQYF. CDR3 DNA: TGTGCCATCAACCCCCAACGGACAGGGGGAGAGACCCAGTACTTC.

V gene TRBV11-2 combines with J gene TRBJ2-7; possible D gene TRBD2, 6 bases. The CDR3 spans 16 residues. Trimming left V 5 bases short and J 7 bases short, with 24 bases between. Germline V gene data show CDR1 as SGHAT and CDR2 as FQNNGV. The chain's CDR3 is CASSPGRGTGTPEQYF. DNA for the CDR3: TGTGCCAGCAGCCCCGGGAGAGGTACCGGGACTCCTGAGCAGTACTTC. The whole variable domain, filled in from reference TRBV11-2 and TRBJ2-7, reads EAGVAQSPRYKIIEKRQSVAFWCNPISGHATLYWYQQILGQGPKLLIQFQNNGVVDDSQLPKDRFSAERLKGVDSTLKIQPAKLEDSAVYLCASSPGRGTGTPEQYFGPGTRLTVT.

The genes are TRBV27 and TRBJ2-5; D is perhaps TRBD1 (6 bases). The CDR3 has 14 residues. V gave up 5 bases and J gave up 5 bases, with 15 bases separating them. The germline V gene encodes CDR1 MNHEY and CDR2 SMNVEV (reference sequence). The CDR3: CASSPLGGDETQYF. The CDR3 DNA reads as TGTGCCAGCAGTCCCCTTGGGGGCGACGAGACCCAGTACTTC.

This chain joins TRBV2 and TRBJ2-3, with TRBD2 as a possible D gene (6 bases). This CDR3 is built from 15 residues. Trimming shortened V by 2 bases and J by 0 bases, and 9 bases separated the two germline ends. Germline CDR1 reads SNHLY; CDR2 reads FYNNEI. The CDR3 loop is CASSESGQSTDTQYF. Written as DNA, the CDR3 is TGTGCCAGCAGTGAAAGCGGGCAAAGCACAGATACGCAGTATTTT.

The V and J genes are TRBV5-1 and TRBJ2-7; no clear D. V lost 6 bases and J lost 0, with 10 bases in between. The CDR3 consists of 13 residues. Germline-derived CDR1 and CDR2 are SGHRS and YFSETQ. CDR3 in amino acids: CASKPPSSYEQYF. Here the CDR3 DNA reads TGCGCCAGCAAACCCCCGAGCTCCTACGAGCAGTACTTC.

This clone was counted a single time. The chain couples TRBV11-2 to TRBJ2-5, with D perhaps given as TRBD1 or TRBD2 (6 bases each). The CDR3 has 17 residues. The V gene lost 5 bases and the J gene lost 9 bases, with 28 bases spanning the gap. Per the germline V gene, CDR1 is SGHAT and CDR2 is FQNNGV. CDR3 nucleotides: TGTGCCAGCAGCCCCCCGGAGGGAAGGAGGGGGGAAGTGGCCCAGTACTTC. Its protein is CASSPPEGRRGEVAQYF.

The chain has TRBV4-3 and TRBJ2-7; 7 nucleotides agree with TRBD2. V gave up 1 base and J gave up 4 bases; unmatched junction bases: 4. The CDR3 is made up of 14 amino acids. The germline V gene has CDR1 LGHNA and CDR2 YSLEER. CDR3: CASSQGVSGYEQYF. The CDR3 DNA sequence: TGCGCCAGCAGCCAAGGGGTTAGCGGGTACGAGCAGTACTTC.

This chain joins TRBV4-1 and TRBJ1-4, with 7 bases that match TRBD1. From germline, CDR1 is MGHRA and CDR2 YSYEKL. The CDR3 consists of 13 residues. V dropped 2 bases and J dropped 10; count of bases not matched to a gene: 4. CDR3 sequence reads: CASSQITGVKLFF. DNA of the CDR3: TGCGCCAGCAGCCAAATCACAGGGGTAAAACTGTTTTTT.

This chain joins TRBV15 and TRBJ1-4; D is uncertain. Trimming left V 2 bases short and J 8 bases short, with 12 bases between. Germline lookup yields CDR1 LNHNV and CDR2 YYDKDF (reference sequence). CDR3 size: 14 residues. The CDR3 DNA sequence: TGTGCCACCAGCAGATCCCGTCTGGCGGAAAAACTGTTTTTT. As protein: CATSRSRLAEKLFF.

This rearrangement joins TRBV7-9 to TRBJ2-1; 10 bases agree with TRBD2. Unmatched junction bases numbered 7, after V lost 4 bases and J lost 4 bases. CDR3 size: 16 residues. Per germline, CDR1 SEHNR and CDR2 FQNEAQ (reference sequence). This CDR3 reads CASSYLTSGLYNEQFF. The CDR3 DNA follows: TGTGCCAGCAGCTACCTGACTAGCGGGCTTTACAATGAGCAGTTCTTC.

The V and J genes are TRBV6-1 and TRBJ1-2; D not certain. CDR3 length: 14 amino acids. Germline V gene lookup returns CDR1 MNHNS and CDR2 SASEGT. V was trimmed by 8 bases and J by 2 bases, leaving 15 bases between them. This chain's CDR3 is CASWVKDGNYGYTF. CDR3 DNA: TGTGCCAGCTGGGTTAAAGACGGAAACTATGGCTACACCTTC.

CDR3 DNA: TGCAGCGTTGAAGTTACAGGGAAGGTGGAAGCTTTCTTT. Protein sequence: CSVEVTGKVEAFF. V usage is TRBV29-1 and J usage is TRBJ1-1; perhaps TRBD1 as D (6 bases). Germline CDR1 is SQVTM and CDR2 is ANQGSEA. This CDR3 region has 13 residues. The V end was cut by 1 base, the J end by 8 bases, with 14 bases between. Full variable domain (rest looked up from reference TRBV29-1 and TRBJ1-1): SAVISQKPSRDICQRGTSLTIQCQVDSQVTMMFWYRQQPGQSLTLIATANQGSEATYESGFVIDKFPISRPNLTFSTLTVSNMSPEDSSIYLCSVEVTGKVEAFFGQGTRLTVV.

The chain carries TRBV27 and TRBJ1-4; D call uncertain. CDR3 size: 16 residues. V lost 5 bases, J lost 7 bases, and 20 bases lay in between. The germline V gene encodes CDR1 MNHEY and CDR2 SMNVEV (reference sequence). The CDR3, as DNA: TGTGCCAGCAGTCCCCTCGGGGTGACGTCGATTGAAAAACTGTTTTTT. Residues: CASSPLGVTSIEKLFF.

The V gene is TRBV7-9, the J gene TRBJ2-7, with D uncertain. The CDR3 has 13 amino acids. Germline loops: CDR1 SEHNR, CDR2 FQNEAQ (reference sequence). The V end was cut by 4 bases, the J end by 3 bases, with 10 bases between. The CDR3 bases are TGTGCCAGCAGCTCCTCGCGGAGCTACGAGCAGTACTTC. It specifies CASSSSRSYEQYF.

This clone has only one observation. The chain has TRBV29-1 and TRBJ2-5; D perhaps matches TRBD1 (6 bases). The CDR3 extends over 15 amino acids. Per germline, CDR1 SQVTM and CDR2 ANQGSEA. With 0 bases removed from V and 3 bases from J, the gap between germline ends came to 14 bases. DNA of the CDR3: TGCAGCGTTGAAGATTCCCGGGACACCGAAGAGACCCAGTACTTC. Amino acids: CSVEDSRDTEETQYF.

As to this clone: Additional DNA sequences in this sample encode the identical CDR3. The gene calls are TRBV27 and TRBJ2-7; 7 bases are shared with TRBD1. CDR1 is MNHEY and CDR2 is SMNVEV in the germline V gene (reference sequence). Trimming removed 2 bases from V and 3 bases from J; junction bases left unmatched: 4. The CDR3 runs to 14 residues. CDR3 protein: CASSLRDSRYEQYF. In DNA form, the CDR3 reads TGTGCCAGCAGTTTACGGGACAGCCGCTACGAGCAGTACTTC.

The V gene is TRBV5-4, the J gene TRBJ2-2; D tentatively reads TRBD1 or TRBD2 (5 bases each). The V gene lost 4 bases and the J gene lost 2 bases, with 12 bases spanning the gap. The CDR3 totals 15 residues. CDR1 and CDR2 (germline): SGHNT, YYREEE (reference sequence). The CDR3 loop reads CASSPEGRNTGELFF. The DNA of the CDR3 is TGTGCCAGCAGCCCAGAGGGACGTAACACCGGGGAGCTGTTTTTT.

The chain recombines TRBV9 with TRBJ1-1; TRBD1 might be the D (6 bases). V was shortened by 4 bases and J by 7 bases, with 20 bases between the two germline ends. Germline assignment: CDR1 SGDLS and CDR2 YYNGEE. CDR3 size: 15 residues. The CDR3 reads CASSLGWGRRGEAFF. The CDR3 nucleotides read TGTGCCAGCAGCCTCGGTTGGGGGCGCAGGGGTGAAGCTTTCTTT.